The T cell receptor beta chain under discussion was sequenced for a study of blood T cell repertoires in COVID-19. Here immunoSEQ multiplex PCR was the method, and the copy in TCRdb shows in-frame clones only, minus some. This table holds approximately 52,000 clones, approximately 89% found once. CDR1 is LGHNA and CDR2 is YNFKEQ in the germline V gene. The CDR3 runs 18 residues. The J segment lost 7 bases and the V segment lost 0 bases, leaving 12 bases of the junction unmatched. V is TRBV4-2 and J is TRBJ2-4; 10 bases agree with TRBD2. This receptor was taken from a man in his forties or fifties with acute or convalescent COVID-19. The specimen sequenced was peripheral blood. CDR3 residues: CASSQDPSGGASRNIQYF. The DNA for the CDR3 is TGTGCCAGCAGCCAAGATCCTAGCGGGGGAGCCTCAAGGAACATTCAGTACTTC.